The TCR beta chain under discussion was sequenced for a study of monozygotic twins with inflammatory bowel disease. Study results and caveats: IBD patients share fewer clonotypes with other people than healthy twins do, especially with disease activity.

The CDR3 loop spans 14 amino acids. Germline-derived CDR1 and CDR2 are KGHSH and LQKENI. There were about 3,500 ng of total RNA used for each TCR library. For every sample, eight separate reactions were used to make cDNA. PCR of TCRalpha and TCRbeta cDNA was nested, with two rounds of approximately 16 and 10 cycles. TCRdb reprocessed the 5' RACE reads, with one entry per CDR3 protein and no DNA. The table lists about 450,000 distinct CDR3 sequences. To note about this clonotype: Its antigen is unknown.

This sequence joins TRBV18 and TRBJ2-7; there is no DNA to check the TCRdb D call of TRBD1. The source is a human donor with ulcerative colitis or Crohn's disease, or a healthy co-twin of an affected twin (not recorded which). Material for sequencing was blood. CDR3 sequence reads: CASAGDMSSYEQYF.